This is a list of T cell receptor beta chains from one sample in a study of CD8+ T cells in alopecia areata. Profiling relied on immunoSEQ multiplex PCR, and the TCRdb table lists in-frame clones only, not all of them. The top ten hold around 16% of the sample, which has some 98,000 clones, 60% to 65% seen once. The sequencing used CD8+ T cells sorted from blood, collected at week 4, from a patient treated with tofacitinib. The receptors here all came from a human donor with alopecia areata. CDR3s include the opening cysteine and the closing phenylalanine or tryptophan. D genes are given only for firm matches. The size entry is marked missing in some rows and otherwise reads once, few, many or a size class.

>few|NA|TRBV6-5|TRBJ2-7|11
CASRQGPEQYF
TGTGCCAGCAGGCAGGGTCCCGAGCAGTACTTC
>few|NA|TRBV5-1|TRBJ2-7|11
CASSGSSEQYF
TGCGCCAGCAGCGGAAGCAGCGAGCAGTACTTC
>NA|TRBD1|TRBV15|TRBJ2-5|16
CATSNSEGAPRETQYF
TGTGCCACCAGCAACTCCGAGGGGGCGCCCCGAGAGACCCAGTACTTC
>NA|TRBD2|TRBV5-6|TRBJ2-5|16
CASSSGLAGVRQTQYF
TGTGCCAGCAGTTCAGGACTAGCGGGGGTGCGACAGACCCAGTACTTC
>NA|NA|TRBV11-2|TRBJ2-3|15
CASSFYVGGTDTQYF
TGTGCCAGCAGCTTTTATGTGGGAGGCACAGATACGCAGTATTTT
>few|NA|TRBV5-5|TRBJ1-1|16
CASSLRAPAGDTEAFF
TGTGCCAGCAGCTTGCGGGCTCCAGCGGGGGACACTGAAGCTTTCTTT
>NA|TRBD2|TRBV5-1|TRBJ2-1|16
CASSQEAGSSYNEQFF
TGCGCCAGCAGCCAAGAAGCGGGGAGCTCCTACAATGAGCAGTTCTTC
>NA|TRBD1|TRBV9|TRBJ1-2|14
CASGGTGDFYGYTF
TGTGCCAGCGGAGGGACAGGGGACTTCTATGGCTACACCTTC
>NA|NA|TRBV5-6|TRBJ2-1|15
CASSLEASLGGEQFF
TGTGCCAGCAGCTTGGAGGCTAGCTTGGGGGGTGAGCAGTTCTTC
>NA|NA|TRBV12-5|TRBJ1-5|13
CASGFNRYQPQHF
TGTGCTAGTGGTTTCAATAGATATCAGCCCCAGCATTTT
>NA|NA|TRBV13|TRBJ2-5|17
CASSRSPTLGRQETQYF
TGTGCCAGCAGCCGTTCCCCTACCCTCGGGAGACAAGAGACCCAGTACTTC
>NA|NA|TRBV28|TRBJ2-3|14
CASSLSPATDTQYF
TGTGCCAGCAGTTTATCCCCCGCGACAGATACGCAGTATTTT
>NA|NA|TRBV5-6|TRBJ1-5|16
CASSLRGSYSNQPQHF
TGTGCCAGCAGCTTGAGGGGGTCCTATAGCAATCAGCCCCAGCATTTT
>medium-sized|NA|TRBV27|TRBJ2-7|13
CASSLSIGYEQYF
TGTGCCAGCAGTTTATCGATCGGCTACGAGCAGTACTTC
>NA|NA|TRBV6-5|TRBJ2-2|15
CASSYSLGQAGELFF
TGTGCCAGCAGTTACTCACTAGGGCAGGCCGGGGAGCTGTTTTTT
>NA|NA|TRBV11-2|TRBJ2-7|14
CASTPPGAVYEQYF
TGTGCCAGCACCCCGCCGGGGGCCGTGTACGAGCAGTACTTC
>NA|TRBD1|TRBV5-1|TRBJ1-2|14
CASTLEGADYGYTF
TGCGCCAGCACCCTGGAGGGGGCGGACTATGGCTACACCTTC
>NA|NA|TRBV25-1|TRBJ1-6|17
CASSELKASSYNSPLHF
TGTGCCAGCAGTGAATTAAAGGCGAGCTCCTATAATTCACCCCTCCACTTT
>NA|NA|TRBV13|TRBJ2-3|11
CASSSKDTQYF
TGTGCCAGCAGCTCGAAAGATACGCAGTATTTT
>NA|NA|TRBV7-9|TRBJ2-5|12
CASDSYQETQYF
TGTGCCAGTGACAGCTACCAAGAGACCCAGTACTTC
>NA|TRBD1|TRBV5-6|TRBJ1-3|15
CASSNRGYPGNTIYF
TGTGCCAGCAGCAACAGGGGTTATCCGGGAAACACCATATATTTT
>few|NA|TRBV5-1|TRBJ2-7|12
CASSLRPWEQYF
TGCGCCAGCAGCCTACGCCCATGGGAGCAGTACTTC
>NA|NA|TRBV5-6|TRBJ2-7|13
CASSLAQGYEQYF
TGTGCCAGCAGCTTGGCTCAGGGGTACGAGCAGTACTTC
>NA|NA|TRBV7-8|TRBJ2-7|16
CASSQGPLPIAYEQYF
TGTGCCAGCAGCCAAGGTCCCTTACCCATTGCCTACGAGCAGTACTTC
>NA|NA|TRBV29-1|TRBJ1-2|13
CSVEAGSDYGYTF
TGCAGCGTTGAGGCAGGGTCGGACTATGGCTACACCTTC
>NA|NA|TRBV28|TRBJ1-2|13
CASSLGGTGGYTF
TGTGCCAGCAGTTTAGGGGGAACCGGCGGCTACACCTTC
>once|NA|TRBV27|TRBJ1-2|14
CASSWGRSDYGYTF
TGTGCCAGCAGTTGGGGACGAAGTGACTATGGCTACACCTTC
>NA|TRBD1|TRBV6-6|TRBJ1-2|14
CASNDRAHNYGYTF
TGTGCCAGTAACGACAGGGCGCATAACTATGGCTACACCTTC
>few|NA|TRBV29-1|TRBJ2-2|11
CSVKSTGELFF
TGCAGCGTTAAGAGCACCGGGGAGCTGTTTTTT
>NA|TRBD2|TRBV4-1|TRBJ2-7|16
CASSQVTSGPTYEQYF
TGCGCCAGCAGCCAAGTCACTAGCGGTCCTACCTACGAGCAGTACTTC
>NA|TRBD1|TRBV18|TRBJ2-3|16
CASSPLMDRGTDTQYF
TGTGCCAGCTCACCACTTATGGACAGGGGCACAGATACGCAGTATTTT
>once|NA|TRBV2|TRBJ2-5|14
CASSEIGHQETQYF
TGTGCCAGCAGTGAAATCGGACATCAAGAGACCCAGTACTTC
>NA|NA|TRBV25-1|TRBJ2-5|13
CASSGDVQETQYF
TGTGCCAGCAGTGGGGACGTCCAAGAGACCCAGTACTTC
>many|TRBD1|TRBV5-4|TRBJ2-7|17
CASTVLGAGTGDHEQYF
TGTGCCAGCACTGTTTTGGGGGCCGGGACAGGGGACCACGAGCAGTACTTC
>NA|NA|TRBV13|TRBJ2-1|14
CASSLPSRGMEQFF
TGTGCCAGCAGCTTACCTTCTAGGGGGATGGAGCAGTTCTTC
>NA|NA|TRBV4-1|TRBJ2-5|15
CASSQVFRAGETQYF
TGCGCCAGCAGCCAGGTCTTCAGGGCCGGGGAGACCCAGTACTTC
>NA|NA|TRBV5-1|TRBJ1-1|13
CASSGGLNTEAFF
TGCGCCAGCAGCGGGGGGTTGAACACTGAAGCTTTCTTT
>few|TRBD2|TRBV19|TRBJ2-7|15
CASSHTSGLPYEQYF
TGTGCCAGTAGCCATACTAGCGGGCTTCCCTACGAGCAGTACTTC
>NA|TRBD1|TRBV5-1|TRBJ2-5|15
CASSLADRAGETQYF
TGCGCCAGCAGCTTGGCGGACAGGGCTGGGGAGACCCAGTACTTC
>NA|TRBD2|TRBV29-1|TRBJ2-5|16
CSVEDHLAGLQETQYF
TGCAGCGTTGAAGATCACCTAGCGGGACTTCAAGAGACCCAGTACTTC
>NA|TRBD1|TRBV4-3|TRBJ2-5|15
CASSQGTGQEETQYF
TGCGCCAGCAGCCAAGGGACGGGACAGGAAGAGACCCAGTACTTC
>NA|NA|TRBV27|TRBJ1-5|14
CASSTLKGNQPQHF
TGTGCCAGCAGCACCTTAAAGGGCAATCAGCCCCAGCATTTT
>NA|NA|TRBV6-6|TRBJ2-1|14
CASSYSNGAGAQFF
TGTGCCAGCAGTTACTCGAATGGGGCGGGCGCACAGTTCTTC
>NA|NA|TRBV10-3|TRBJ1-2|14
CAISDGSSNYGYTF
TGTGCCATCAGTGACGGCTCCTCTAACTATGGCTACACCTTC
>NA|NA|TRBV7-3|TRBJ2-2|14
CASSLAQNTGELFF
TGTGCCAGCAGCTTAGCCCAGAACACCGGGGAGCTGTTTTTT
>few|TRBD1|TRBV29-1|TRBJ2-7|13
CSAATGSSYEQYF
TGCAGCGCCGCGACAGGGAGCTCCTACGAGCAGTACTTC
>NA|NA|TRBV27|TRBJ2-3|17
CASSSHQGGLSTDTQYF
TGTGCCAGCAGTTCCCACCAGGGGGGTCTTAGCACAGATACGCAGTATTTT
>NA|NA|TRBV7-9|TRBJ2-7|13
CASSPPYPPEQYF
TGTGCCAGCAGCCCGCCCTATCCCCCCGAGCAGTACTTC
>NA|NA|TRBV27|TRBJ1-2|12
CASSSDRSGYTF
TGTGCCAGCAGTTCCGACAGGTCCGGCTACACCTTC
>few|NA|TRBV15|TRBJ1-1|15
CATSSSNSHNTEAFF
TGTGCCACCAGTTCATCAAACAGCCATAACACTGAAGCTTTCTTT
>NA|TRBD2|TRBV19|TRBJ2-1|15
CASRPSGGVLNEQFF
TGTGCCAGTAGACCAAGCGGGGGGGTTCTCAATGAGCAGTTCTTC
>NA|NA|TRBV29-1|TRBJ1-1|11
CSVGRETAAFF
TGCAGCGTTGGAAGGGAGACGGCAGCTTTCTTT
>NA|NA|TRBV19|TRBJ1-1|17
CASSNSLQEGSIGEAFF
TGTGCCAGTTCCAACTCGCTACAAGAAGGGTCGATTGGTGAAGCTTTCTTT
>NA|NA|TRBV10-3|TRBJ2-4|13
CAINRGTENIQYF
TGTGCCATCAACCGGGGAACGGAAAACATTCAGTACTTC
>NA|NA|TRBV7-4|TRBJ2-7|14
CASSFRGGAYEQYF
TGTGCCAGCAGCTTTAGAGGTGGCGCCTACGAGCAGTACTTC
>few|TRBD2|TRBV30|TRBJ2-7|13
CAWSPGEGYEQYF
TGTGCCTGGAGCCCTGGGGAGGGCTACGAGCAGTACTTC
>NA|NA|TRBV11-2|TRBJ2-7|14
CASSLAVDGYEQYF
TGTGCCAGCAGCTTAGCCGTCGACGGTTACGAGCAGTACTTC
>NA|NA|TRBV28|TRBJ2-7|13
CASSSTSGNEQYF
TGTGCCAGCAGTTCGACTAGTGGAAACGAGCAGTACTTC
>once|TRBD2|TRBV9|TRBJ2-2|13
CASSRGGTGELFF
TGTGCCAGCAGCCGCGGGGGCACCGGGGAGCTGTTTTTT